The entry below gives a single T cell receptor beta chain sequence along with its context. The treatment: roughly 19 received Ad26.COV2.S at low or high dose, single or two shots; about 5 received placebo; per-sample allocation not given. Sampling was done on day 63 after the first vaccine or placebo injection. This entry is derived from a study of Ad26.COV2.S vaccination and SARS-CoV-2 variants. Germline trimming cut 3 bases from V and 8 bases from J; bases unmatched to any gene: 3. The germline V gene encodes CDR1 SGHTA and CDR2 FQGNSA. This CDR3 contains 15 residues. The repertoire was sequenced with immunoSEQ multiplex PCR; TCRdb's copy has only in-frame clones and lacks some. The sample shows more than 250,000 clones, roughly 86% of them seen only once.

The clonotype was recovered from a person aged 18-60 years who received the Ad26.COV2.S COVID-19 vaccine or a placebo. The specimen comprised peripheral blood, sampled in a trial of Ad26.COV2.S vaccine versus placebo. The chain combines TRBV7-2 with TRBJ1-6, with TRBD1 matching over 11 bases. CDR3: CASSFGQGAYSPLHF. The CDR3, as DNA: TGTGCCAGCAGCTTCGGACAGGGGGCTTATTCACCCCTCCACTTT.